Below, one TCR beta chain is given with its context. Compared with germline, one end of the junction differs, possibly owing to a read error. Genomic DNA served as template for TCR beta VDJ and CDR3 profiling. TCRdb itself ran the reads through MiXCR, one entry per CDR3 protein. The table shows around 200,000 distinct CDR3 sequences, with about 53% occurring only once. This entry comes from a study of CD8+CD57+ T cells in acquired aplastic anemia. CDR3 size: 12 residues. Germline CDR1 and CDR2: ENHRY and SYGVKD. Sequenced: sorted CD4+, CD8+, or CD8+CD57+ T cells (not recorded which) from PBMCs. The source is a human donor in good health, serving as a control. The gene calls are TRBV10-3 and TRBJ1-2; D may be TRBD1 (6 bases). The CDR3 loop is CAISPGAYGYIF. CDR3 sequence (DNA): TGTGCCATCAGTCCGGGGGCCTATGGCTACATCTTC.